Listed here is a single TCR beta chain. The CDR3 spans 15 residues. The V gene end was trimmed by 4 bases and the J gene end by 6 bases; junction bases not matched to a gene: 8. Germline CDR1 and CDR2: KGHSH and LQKENI. Assay: immunoSEQ multiplex PCR; the TCRdb copy retains only in-frame clones and omits some. The data show some 88,000 clones, with over 80% seen just once and roughly 15% held by the top ten. The source of the sample is a study of siplizumab effects on memory and regulatory T cells. Sequenced material: CD4+ T cells sorted from blood. The sequence was obtained from a human donor in good health. The rearrangement joins TRBV18 to TRBJ2-7, with TRBD1 identical over 11 bases. As DNA, the CDR3 is TGTGCCAGCTCACTCCGGGACAGGGGGAATGCCGAGCAGTACTTC. This encodes CASSLRDRGNAEQYF.